This T cell receptor beta chain was recorded in a study of beta chain features in type 1 diabetes. Findings of the study overall: Small HLA sub-analyses could not settle whether HLA shapes TCRB rearrangement. At VDJ recombination sites, type 1 diabetes patients had fewer insertions and more deleted nucleotides. A moderate, significant TCRB CDR3 shortening appeared in type 1 diabetes across four CD4+ subsets.

Germline V CDR1 and CDR2: SGHVS, FQNEAQ. This CDR3 contains 17 residues. V gave up 5 bases and J gave up 6 bases; unmatched junction bases: 14. Expressed TCRB transcripts got sequenced, as all isolated RNA was reverse transcribed. Profiled with immunoSEQ multiplex PCR; TCRdb holds only in-frame clones, not every one. The sample contains some 370,000 clones, 9.5% to 10% of which appear only once. This clone was detected a few times. Its antigen remains unidentified. Material for sequencing was central memory CD4+ T cells from blood. The V and J genes are TRBV7-8 and TRBJ2-1; 9 bases align to TRBD2. This sequence was found in a man younger than 40 with type 1 diabetes. This CDR3 is CASSHPNSGRKANEQFF. The CDR3 coding sequence is TGTGCCAGCAGCCATCCCAACAGCGGGAGGAAGGCCAATGAGCAGTTCTTC.